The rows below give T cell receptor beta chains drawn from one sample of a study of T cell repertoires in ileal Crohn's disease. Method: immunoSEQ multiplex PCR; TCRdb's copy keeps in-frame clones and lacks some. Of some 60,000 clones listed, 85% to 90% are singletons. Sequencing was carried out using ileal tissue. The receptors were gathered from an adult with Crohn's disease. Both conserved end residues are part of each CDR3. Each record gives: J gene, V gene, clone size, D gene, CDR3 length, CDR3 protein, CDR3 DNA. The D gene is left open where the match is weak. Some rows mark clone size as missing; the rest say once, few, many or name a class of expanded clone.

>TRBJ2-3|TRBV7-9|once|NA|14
CASSDGGPTDTQYF
TGTGCCAGCAGCGACGGGGGGCCCACAGATACGCAGTATTTT
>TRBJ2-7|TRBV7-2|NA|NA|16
CASSRVRDWLPYEQYF
TGTGCCAGCAGCCGAGTTAGAGACTGGCTCCCCTACGAGCAGTACTTC
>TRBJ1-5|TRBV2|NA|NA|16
CASSHSLAGHHQPQHF
TGTGCCAGCAGTCATTCCTTAGCGGGACACCATCAGCCCCAGCATTTT
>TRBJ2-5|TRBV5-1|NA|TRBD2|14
CASRRAGGPETQYF
TGCGCCAGCAGACGAGCGGGGGGGCCAGAGACCCAGTACTTC
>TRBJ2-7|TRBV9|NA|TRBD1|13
CASSETGTYEQYF
TGTGCCAGCAGTGAGACAGGGACCTACGAGCAGTACTTC
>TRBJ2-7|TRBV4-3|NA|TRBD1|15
CASSRTTGTGAEQYF
TGCGCCAGCAGCAGAACTACCGGGACAGGGGCCGAGCAGTACTTC
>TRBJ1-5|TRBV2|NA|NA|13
CAGKRSGNQPQHF
TGTGCCGGGAAGCGCTCAGGGAATCAGCCCCAGCATTTT
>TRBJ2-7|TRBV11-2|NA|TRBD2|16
CASTIAGDPGSYEQYF
TGTGCCAGCACCATCGCGGGGGACCCTGGCTCCTACGAGCAGTACTTC
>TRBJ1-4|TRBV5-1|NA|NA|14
CASSLSLGGEKLFF
TGCGCCAGCAGCTTGTCCCTAGGCGGGGAAAAACTGTTTTTT
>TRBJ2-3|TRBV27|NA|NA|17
CASSLISAGLGFDTQYF
TGTGCCAGCAGTTTAATATCTGCGGGACTTGGGTTTGATACGCAGTATTTT
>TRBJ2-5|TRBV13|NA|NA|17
CASSLWSGGIRQETQYF
TGTGCCAGCAGCTTATGGTCAGGGGGGATAAGACAAGAGACCCAGTACTTC
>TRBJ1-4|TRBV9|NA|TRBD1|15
CASSVRQGLNEKLFF
TGTGCCAGCAGCGTCAGACAGGGACTTAATGAAAAACTGTTTTTT
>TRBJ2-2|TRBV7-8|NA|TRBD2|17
CASRRTSGTPNTGELFF
TGTGCCAGCAGACGGACTAGCGGAACCCCGAACACCGGGGAGCTGTTTTTT
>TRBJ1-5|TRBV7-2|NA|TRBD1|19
CASSLGALGGRGNNQPQHF
TGTGCCAGCAGCTTAGGGGCTCTAGGGGGCAGGGGGAATAATCAGCCCCAGCATTTT
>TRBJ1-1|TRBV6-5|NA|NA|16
CASSYSSQGSNTEAFF
TGTGCCAGCAGTTACTCGAGTCAGGGTAGTAACACTGAAGCTTTCTTT
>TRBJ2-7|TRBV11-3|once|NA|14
CASSFGQGYEEQYF
TGTGCCAGCAGCTTTGGGCAGGGGTACGAGGAGCAGTACTTC
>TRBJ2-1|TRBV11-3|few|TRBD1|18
CASSLGSGTGGGFNEQFF
TGTGCCAGCAGCTTAGGATCCGGGACAGGGGGCGGCTTCAATGAGCAGTTCTTC
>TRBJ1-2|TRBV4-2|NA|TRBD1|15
CASSQVETGGSGYTF
TGTGCCAGCAGCCAAGTCGAGACAGGGGGTAGTGGCTACACCTTC
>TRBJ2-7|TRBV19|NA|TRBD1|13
CATRDRADYEQYF
TGTGCCACCCGGGACAGGGCAGATTACGAGCAGTACTTC
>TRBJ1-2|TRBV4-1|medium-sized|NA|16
CASSQEPSQGGYGYTF
TGCGCCAGCAGCCAAGAGCCCTCCCAGGGCGGCTATGGCTACACCTTC
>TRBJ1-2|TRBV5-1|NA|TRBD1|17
CASSGGQFLAANYGYTF
TGCGCCAGCAGTGGGGGACAGTTCCTCGCAGCTAACTATGGCTACACCTTC
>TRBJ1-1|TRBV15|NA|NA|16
CATSRSRTEGSTEAFF
TGTGCCACCAGCAGGTCGCGGACAGAGGGTAGCACTGAAGCTTTCTTT
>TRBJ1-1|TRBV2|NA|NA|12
CASSVGVGVAFF
TGTGCCAGCAGTGTAGGGGTAGGGGTAGCTTTCTTT
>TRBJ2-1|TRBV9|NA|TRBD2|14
CASSVSGRYNEQFF
TGTGCCAGCAGCGTCAGCGGGAGGTACAATGAGCAGTTCTTC
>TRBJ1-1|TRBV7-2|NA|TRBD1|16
CASSLDRGGFNTEAFF
TGTGCCAGCAGCCTGGACAGGGGGGGATTCAACACTGAAGCTTTCTTT
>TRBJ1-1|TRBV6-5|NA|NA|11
CASSQGPEAFF
TGTGCCAGCAGCCAGGGCCCTGAAGCTTTCTTT
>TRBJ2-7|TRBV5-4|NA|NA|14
CASSLSPESYEQYF
TGTGCCAGCAGCTTGTCACCGGAGTCCTACGAGCAGTACTTC
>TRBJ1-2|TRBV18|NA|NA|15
CASSPNTGWVYGYTF
TGTGCCAGCTCACCAAACACAGGGTGGGTTTATGGCTACACCTTC
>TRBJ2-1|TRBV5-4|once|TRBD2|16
CASSPRVAGAAVEQFF
TGTGCCAGCAGCCCGAGGGTAGCGGGGGCGGCGGTAGAGCAGTTCTTC
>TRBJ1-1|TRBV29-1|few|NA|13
CSVELSGGTEAFF
TGCAGCGTTGAACTCTCGGGGGGCACTGAAGCTTTCTTT
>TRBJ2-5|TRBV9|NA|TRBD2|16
CASSGGPGTSGRRQYF
TGTGCCAGCAGCGGAGGTCCCGGGACTAGCGGGCGCCGACAGTACTTC
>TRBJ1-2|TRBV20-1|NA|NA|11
CSARHRRGYTF
TGCAGTGCTAGACATCGGAGGGGCTACACCTTC
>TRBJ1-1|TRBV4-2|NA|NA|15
CASSQDLAGLIGAFF
TGTGCCAGCAGCCAAGATCTCGCGGGGTTGATCGGAGCTTTCTTT
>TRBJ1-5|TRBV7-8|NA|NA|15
CASSPTRGSNQPQHF
TGTGCCAGCAGCCCAACCCGGGGTAGCAATCAGCCCCAGCATTTT
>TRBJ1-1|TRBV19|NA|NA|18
CASSIPDSGKLFSEEAFF
TGTGCCAGTAGTATTCCGGACAGCGGGAAGTTGTTTTCCGAAGAAGCTTTCTTT
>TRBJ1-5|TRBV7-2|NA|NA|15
CASGLFTGKNQPQHF
TGTGCCAGCGGATTATTTACAGGCAAGAATCAGCCCCAGCATTTT
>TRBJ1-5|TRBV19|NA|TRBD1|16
CATRQGMIGSNQPQHF
TGTGCCACTCGACAGGGAATGATTGGGAGCAATCAGCCCCAGCATTTT
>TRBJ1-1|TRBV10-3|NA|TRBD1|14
CASRGTGTNTEAFF
TGTGCCAGCCGGGGGACAGGGACGAACACTGAAGCTTTCTTT
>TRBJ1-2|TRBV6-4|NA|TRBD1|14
CASHPTGGSDGYTF
TGTGCCAGCCACCCCACAGGGGGCTCAGATGGCTACACCTTC
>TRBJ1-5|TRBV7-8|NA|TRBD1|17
CASSVQGPADKYQPQHF
TGTGCCAGCAGCGTACAGGGGCCCGCAGATAAATATCAGCCCCAGCATTTT
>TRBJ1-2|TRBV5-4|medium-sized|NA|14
CASSLEQGPGGYTF
TGTGCCAGCAGCTTGGAGCAGGGGCCGGGGGGCTACACCTTC
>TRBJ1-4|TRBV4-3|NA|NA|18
CASSQDGTGFGTNEKLFF
TGCGCCAGCAGCCAAGACGGAACAGGGTTTGGAACTAATGAAAAACTGTTTTTT
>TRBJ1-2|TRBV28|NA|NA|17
CASSPPGKTFLNYGYTF
TGTGCCAGCAGTCCCCCAGGCAAAACATTCTTAAACTATGGCTACACCTTC
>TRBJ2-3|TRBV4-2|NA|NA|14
CASRPTEAPDTQYF
TGTGCCAGCAGACCTACTGAAGCTCCAGATACGCAGTATTTT
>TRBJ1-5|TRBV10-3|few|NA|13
CAIADSNNQPQHF
TGTGCCATCGCGGACAGTAACAATCAGCCCCAGCATTTT
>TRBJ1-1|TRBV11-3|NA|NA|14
CASSWRGPSTEAFF
TGTGCCAGCAGCTGGCGGGGCCCAAGCACTGAAGCTTTCTTT
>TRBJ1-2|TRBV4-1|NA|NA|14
CASSQDGGYNGYTF
TGCGCCAGCAGCCAAGATGGGGGGTACAATGGCTACACCTTC
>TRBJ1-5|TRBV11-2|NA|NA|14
CASSPHHRDQPQHF
TGTGCCAGCAGCCCCCATCACAGGGATCAGCCCCAGCATTTT
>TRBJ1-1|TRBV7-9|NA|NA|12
CASSLGGAEAFF
TGTGCCAGCAGCCTTGGGGGGGCTGAAGCTTTCTTT
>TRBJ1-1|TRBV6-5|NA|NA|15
CASSISDVANTEAFF
TGTGCCAGCAGCATCAGCGACGTTGCGAACACTGAAGCTTTCTTT
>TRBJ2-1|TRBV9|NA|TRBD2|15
CASSVGVTSGSPRFF
TGTGCCAGCAGCGTAGGGGTGACTAGCGGGAGTCCCCGGTTCTTC
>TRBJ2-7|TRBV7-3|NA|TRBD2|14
CASSPIGTSYEQYF
TGTGCCAGCAGCCCGATAGGGACTAGTTACGAGCAGTACTTC
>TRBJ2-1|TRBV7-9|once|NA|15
CASSLDFAQGNEQFF
TGTGCCAGCAGCTTAGACTTTGCCCAGGGCAATGAGCAGTTCTTC
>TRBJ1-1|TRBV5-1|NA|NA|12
CASSLEGVEAFF
TGCGCCAGCAGCTTGGAAGGGGTCGAAGCTTTCTTT